The present entry profiles one T cell receptor (beta chain) with its context. Blood sampling took place at baseline, cycle 4 day 1, and cycle 7 day 1. The data were obtained in a study of OX40 agonist ivuxolimab in advanced cancers. For the study at large: Hepatocellular carcinoma, melanoma, renal cell or head and neck cancer was diagnosed in the dose-escalation patients.

CDR1 is SNHLY and CDR2 is FYNNEI in the germline V gene. CDR3 length: 18 residues. Deletions cut 0 bases from V and 2 bases from J, with 20 bases between. This table comes from immunoSEQ multiplex PCR, and its TCRdb copy is limited to in-frame clones, with some not included. There are over 60,000 clones in the sample; approximately 83% occur only once, and roughly 0.7% lies in the top ten. This sequence was found in an adult with an advanced solid tumor such as melanoma, head and neck, liver or kidney cancer. The material was CD4+ or CD8+ T cells sorted from blood, obtained in a trial of the OX40 agonist ivuxolimab. The chain couples TRBV2 to TRBJ2-7; D might be TRBD2 (6 bases). CDR3 amino acids: CASSEAVFGTLGTYEQYF. In nucleotides, the CDR3 is TGTGCCAGCAGTGAAGCAGTCTTCGGGACTTTGGGCACCTACGAGCAGTACTTC.